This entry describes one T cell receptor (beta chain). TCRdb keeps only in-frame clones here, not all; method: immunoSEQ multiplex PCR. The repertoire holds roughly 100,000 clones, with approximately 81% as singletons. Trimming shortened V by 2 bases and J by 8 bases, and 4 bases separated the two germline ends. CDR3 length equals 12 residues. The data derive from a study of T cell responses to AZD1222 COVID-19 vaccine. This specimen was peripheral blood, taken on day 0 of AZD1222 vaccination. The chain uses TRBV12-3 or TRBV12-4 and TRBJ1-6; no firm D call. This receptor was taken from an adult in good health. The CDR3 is CASSLNYSPLHF. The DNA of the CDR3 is TGTGCCAGCAGTTTAAACTATTCACCCCTCCACTTT.